This T cell receptor beta chain appears in the sequencing data of a study of Ad26.COV2.S vaccination and SARS-CoV-2 variants. The method was immunoSEQ multiplex PCR; TCRdb's version includes in-frame clones alone and lacks a portion of them. The data contain about 480,000 clones, around 85% of them singletons. Treatment in this sample: roughly 18 received Ad26.COV2.S at low or high dose, single or two shots; about 5 received placebo; per-sample allocation not given. Samples analyzed were those drawn on day 63 after the first vaccine or placebo injection. The clonotype comes from a person aged 18-60 years who received the Ad26.COV2.S COVID-19 vaccine or a placebo. Sequenced material: peripheral blood, taken in a trial of Ad26.COV2.S vaccine versus placebo.

The CDR3: CASRGSVGPYEQYF. The CDR3 region has the DNA TGTGCCAGCAGAGGTTCAGTGGGACCCTACGAGCAGTACTTC. V usage is TRBV6-5 and J usage is TRBJ2-7; tentatively, D is TRBD1 or TRBD2 (5 bases each). This CDR3 spans 14 amino acids. Deletions cut 6 bases from V and 2 bases from J, with 14 bases between. Germline loops: CDR1 MNHEY, CDR2 SVGAGI.